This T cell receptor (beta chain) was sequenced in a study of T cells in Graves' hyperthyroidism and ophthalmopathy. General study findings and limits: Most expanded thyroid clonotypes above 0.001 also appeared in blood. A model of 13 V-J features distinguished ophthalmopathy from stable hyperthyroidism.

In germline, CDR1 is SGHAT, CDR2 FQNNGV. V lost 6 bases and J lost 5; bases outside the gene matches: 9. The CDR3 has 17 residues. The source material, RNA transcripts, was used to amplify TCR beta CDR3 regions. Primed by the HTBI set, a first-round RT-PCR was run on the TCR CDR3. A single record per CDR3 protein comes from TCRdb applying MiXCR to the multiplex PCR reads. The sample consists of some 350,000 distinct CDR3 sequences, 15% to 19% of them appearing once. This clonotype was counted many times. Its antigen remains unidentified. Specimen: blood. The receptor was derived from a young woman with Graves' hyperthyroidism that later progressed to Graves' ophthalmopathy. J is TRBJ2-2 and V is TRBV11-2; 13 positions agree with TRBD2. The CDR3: CASSRTSGSPVTGELFF. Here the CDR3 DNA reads TGTGCCAGCAGTCGGACTAGCGGGAGTCCTGTGACCGGGGAGCTGTTTTTT.